This TCR beta chain was captured by sequencing in a study of T cell repertoires in cytomegalovirus infection. Study in general: Both CMV infection and a matching HLA type were indicated by public TCR beta signatures. Study observations and caveats: Ex vivo responses were dominated by HLA-C-restricted CMV-specific TCR beta clonotypes.

V shed 5 bases and J shed 2 bases, with 16 bases lying between them. The CDR3 has 15 residues. The germline CDR1 and CDR2 sequences are SGHTA and FQGTGA. This clonotype was observed a few times. The antigen is undetermined. TCRdb reanalysed the reads using MiXCR and keeps one entry per CDR3 protein. The sample gives 230,000 or so distinct CDR3 sequences, about a sixth of which show up once; 40% to 55% is in the top ten. The receptor was isolated from a human donor in good health (CMV status not recorded). Some clones in this sample may be carry-over from other donors' samples. The rearrangement uses TRBV7-3 and TRBJ2-7; maybe TRBD2 (5 bases). The material sequenced was CD8+ T cells from PBMCs. CDR3 sequence (DNA): TGTGCCAGCAGCCCCCGGACGGGATCTACCTACGAGCAGTACTTC. Protein sequence: CASSPRTGSTYEQYF.